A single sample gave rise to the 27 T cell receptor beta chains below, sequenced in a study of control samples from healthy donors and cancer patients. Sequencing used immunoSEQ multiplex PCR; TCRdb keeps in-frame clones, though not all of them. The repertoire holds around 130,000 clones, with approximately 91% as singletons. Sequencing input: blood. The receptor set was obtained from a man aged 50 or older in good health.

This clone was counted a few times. The CDR3 DNA follows: TGTGCCACCAGTGATCCGGGACACCGCCAAGAGACCCAGTACTTC. Its translation is CATSDPGHRQETQYF. V gene TRBV24-1 combines with J gene TRBJ2-5, with a possible D match to TRBD1 (6 bases). The CDR3 extends over 15 amino acids. Trimming pared 3 bases from V and 1 base from J, leaving 11 bases between. The germline CDR1 and CDR2 sequences are KGHDR and SFDVKD.

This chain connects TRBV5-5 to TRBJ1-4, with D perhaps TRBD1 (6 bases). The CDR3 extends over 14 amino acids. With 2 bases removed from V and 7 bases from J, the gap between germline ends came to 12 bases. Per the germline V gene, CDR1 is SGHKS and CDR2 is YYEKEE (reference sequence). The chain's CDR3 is CASSFQGQREKLFF. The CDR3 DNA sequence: TGTGCCAGCAGCTTCCAGGGGCAACGTGAAAAACTGTTTTTT.

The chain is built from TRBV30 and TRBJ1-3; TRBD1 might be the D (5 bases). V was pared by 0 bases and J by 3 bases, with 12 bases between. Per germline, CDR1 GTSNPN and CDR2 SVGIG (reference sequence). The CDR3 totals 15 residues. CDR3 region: CAWSVGAGSGNTIYF. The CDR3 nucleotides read TGTGCCTGGAGTGTAGGGGCAGGGAGTGGAAACACCATATATTTT.

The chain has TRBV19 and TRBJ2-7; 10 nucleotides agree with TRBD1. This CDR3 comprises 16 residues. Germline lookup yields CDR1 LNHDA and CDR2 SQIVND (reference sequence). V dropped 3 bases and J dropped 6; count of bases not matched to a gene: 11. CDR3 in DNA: TGTGCCAGTAGTATCCTCACCGGGACAGGGGTCGGCGAGCAGTACTTC. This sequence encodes CASSILTGTGVGEQYF.

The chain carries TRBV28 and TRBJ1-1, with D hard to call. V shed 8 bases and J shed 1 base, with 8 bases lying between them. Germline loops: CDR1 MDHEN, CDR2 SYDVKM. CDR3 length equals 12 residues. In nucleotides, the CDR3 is TGTGCCAGCCAGAGCGAGAACACTGAAGCTTTCTTT. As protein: CASQSENTEAFF.

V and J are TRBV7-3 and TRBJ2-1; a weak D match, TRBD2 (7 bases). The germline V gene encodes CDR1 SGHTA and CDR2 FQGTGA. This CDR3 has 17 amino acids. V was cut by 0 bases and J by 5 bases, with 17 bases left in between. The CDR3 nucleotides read TGTGCCAGCAGCTTAACACGGCGGGGGCCGACGAACAATGAGCAGTTCTTC. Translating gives CASSLTRRGPTNNEQFF.

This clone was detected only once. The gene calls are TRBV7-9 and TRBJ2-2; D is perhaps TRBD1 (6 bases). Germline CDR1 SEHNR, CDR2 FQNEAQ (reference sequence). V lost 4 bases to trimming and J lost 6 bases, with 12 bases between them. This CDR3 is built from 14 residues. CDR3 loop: CASSSAQGPGELFF. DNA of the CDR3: TGTGCCAGCAGCTCGGCGCAGGGGCCCGGGGAGCTGTTTTTT.

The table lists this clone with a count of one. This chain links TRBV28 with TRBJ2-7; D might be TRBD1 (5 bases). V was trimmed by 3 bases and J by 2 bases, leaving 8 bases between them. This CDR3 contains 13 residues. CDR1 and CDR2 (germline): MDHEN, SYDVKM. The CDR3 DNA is TGTGCCAGCAGTTTTTCAGGGACCTACGAGCAGTACTTC. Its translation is CASSFSGTYEQYF.

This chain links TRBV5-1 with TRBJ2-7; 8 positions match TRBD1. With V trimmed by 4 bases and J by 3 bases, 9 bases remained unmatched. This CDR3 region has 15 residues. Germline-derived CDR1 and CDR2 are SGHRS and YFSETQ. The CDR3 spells CASSVLPGTGYEQYF. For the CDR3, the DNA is TGCGCCAGCAGCGTCCTTCCCGGGACAGGCTACGAGCAGTACTTC.

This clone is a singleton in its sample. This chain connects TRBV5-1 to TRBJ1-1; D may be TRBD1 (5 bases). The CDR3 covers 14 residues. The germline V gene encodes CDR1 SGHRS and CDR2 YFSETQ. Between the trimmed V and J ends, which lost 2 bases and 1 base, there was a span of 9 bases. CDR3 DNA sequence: TGCGCCAGCAGCTTCGGGGACGGGAACACTGAAGCTTTCTTT. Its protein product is CASSFGDGNTEAFF. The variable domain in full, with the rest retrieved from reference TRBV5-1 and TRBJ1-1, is KAGVTQTPRYLIKTRGQQVTLSCSPISGHRSVSWYQQTPGQGLQFLFEYFSETQRNKGNFPGRFSGRQFSNSRSEMNVSTLELGDSALYLCASSFGDGNTEAFFGQGTRLTVV.

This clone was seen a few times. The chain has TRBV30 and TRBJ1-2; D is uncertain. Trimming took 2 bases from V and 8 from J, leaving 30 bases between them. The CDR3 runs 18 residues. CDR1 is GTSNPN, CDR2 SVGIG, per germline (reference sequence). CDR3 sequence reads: CAWSPTHPRRGISMGYTF. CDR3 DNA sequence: TGTGCCTGGAGTCCTACCCACCCTAGGCGAGGGATTTCTATGGGCTACACCTTC. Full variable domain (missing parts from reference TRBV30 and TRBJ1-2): SQTIHQWPATLVQPVGSPLSLECTVEGTSNPNLYWYRQAAGRGLQLLFYSVGIGQISSEVPQNLSASRPQDRQFILSSKKLLLSDSGFYLCAWSPTHPRRGISMGYTFGSGTRLTVV.

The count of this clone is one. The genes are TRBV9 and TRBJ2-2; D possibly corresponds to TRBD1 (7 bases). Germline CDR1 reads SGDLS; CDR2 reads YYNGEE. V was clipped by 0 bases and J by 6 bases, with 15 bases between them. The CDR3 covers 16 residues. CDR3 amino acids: CASSVGRGVLAGELFF. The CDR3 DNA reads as TGTGCCAGCAGCGTAGGCAGGGGGGTTCTGGCCGGGGAGCTGTTTTTT.

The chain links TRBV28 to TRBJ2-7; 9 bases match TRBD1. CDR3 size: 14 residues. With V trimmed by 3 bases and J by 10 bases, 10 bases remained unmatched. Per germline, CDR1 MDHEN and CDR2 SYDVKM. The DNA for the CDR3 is TGTGCCAGCAGTTTTCGGGACAGGGCCTTTTCCCAGTACTTC. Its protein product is CASSFRDRAFSQYF. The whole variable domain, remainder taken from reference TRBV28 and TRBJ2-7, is DVKVTQSSRYLVKRTGEKVFLECVQDMDHENMFWYRQDPGLGLRLIYFSYDVKMKEKGDIPEGYSVSREKKERFSLILESASTNQTSMYLCASSFRDRAFSQYFGPGTRLTVT.

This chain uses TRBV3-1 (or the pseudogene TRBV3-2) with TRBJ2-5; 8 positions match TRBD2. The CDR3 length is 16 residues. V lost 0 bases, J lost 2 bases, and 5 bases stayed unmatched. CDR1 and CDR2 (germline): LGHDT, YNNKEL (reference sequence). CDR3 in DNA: TGTGCCAGCAGCCAAGACCGCGGGGGGAAACAAGAGACCCAGTACTTC. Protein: CASSQDRGGKQETQYF.

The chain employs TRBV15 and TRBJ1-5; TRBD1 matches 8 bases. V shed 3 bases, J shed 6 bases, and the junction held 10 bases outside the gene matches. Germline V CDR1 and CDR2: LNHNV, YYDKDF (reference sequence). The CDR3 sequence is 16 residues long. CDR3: CATSSLRTGWGQPQHF. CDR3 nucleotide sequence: TGTGCCACCAGCAGTCTGAGGACAGGGTGGGGTCAGCCCCAGCATTTT.

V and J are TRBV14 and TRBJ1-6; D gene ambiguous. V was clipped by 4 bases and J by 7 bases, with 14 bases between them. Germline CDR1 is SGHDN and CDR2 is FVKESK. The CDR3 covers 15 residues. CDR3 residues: CASSPHSRRNSPLHF. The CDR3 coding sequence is TGTGCCAGCAGCCCCCATTCCAGGAGGAATTCACCCCTCCACTTT. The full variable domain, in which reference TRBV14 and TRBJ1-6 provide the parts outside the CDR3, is EAGVTQFPSHSVIEKGQTVTLRCDPISGHDNLYWYRRVMGKEIKFLLHFVKESKQDESGMPNNRFLAERTGGTYSTLKVQPAELEDSGVYFCASSPHSRRNSPLHFGNGTRLTVT.

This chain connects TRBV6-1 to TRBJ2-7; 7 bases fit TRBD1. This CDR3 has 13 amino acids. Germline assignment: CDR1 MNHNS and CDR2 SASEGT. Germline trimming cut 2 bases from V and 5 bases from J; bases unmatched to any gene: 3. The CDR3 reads CASSERQGHEQYF. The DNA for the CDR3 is TGTGCCAGCAGTGAAAGACAGGGCCACGAGCAGTACTTC.

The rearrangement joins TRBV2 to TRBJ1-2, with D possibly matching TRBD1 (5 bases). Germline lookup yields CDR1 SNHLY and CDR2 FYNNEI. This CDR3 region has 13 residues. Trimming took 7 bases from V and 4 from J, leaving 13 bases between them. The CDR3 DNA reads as TGTGCCAGCATAGGGCAGGGCCCCTATGGCTACACCTTC. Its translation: CASIGQGPYGYTF.

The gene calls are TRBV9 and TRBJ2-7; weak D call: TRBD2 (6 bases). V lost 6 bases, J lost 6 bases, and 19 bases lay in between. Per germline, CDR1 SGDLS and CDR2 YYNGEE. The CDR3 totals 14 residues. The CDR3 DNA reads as TGTGCCAGCACCCGGGACGGACTAACCCCCGAGCAGTACTTC. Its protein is CASTRDGLTPEQYF.

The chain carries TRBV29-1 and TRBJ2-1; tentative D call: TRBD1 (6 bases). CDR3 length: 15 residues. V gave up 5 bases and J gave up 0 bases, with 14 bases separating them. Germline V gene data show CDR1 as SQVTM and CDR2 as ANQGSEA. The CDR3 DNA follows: TGCAGCGTTCTGGACAGCCGGAGCTCCTACAATGAGCAGTTCTTC. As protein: CSVLDSRSSYNEQFF.

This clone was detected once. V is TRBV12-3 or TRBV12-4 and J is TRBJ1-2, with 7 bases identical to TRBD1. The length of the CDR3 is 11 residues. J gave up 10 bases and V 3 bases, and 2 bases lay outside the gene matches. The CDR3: CASSFTGDYTF. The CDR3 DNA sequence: TGTGCCAGCAGTTTTACAGGGGACTACACCTTC.

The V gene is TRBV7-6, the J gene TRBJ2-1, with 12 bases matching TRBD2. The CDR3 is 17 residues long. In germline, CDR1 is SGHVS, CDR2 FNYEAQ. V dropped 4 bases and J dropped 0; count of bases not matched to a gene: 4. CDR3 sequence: CASSSSGGASSYNEQFF. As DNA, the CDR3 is TGTGCCAGCAGCTCTAGCGGGGGGGCTAGCTCCTACAATGAGCAGTTCTTC.

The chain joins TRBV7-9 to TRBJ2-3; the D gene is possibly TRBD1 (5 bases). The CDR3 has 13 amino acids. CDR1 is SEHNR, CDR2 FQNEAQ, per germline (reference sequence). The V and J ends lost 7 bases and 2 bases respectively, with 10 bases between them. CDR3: CASNQGTTDTQYF. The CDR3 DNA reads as TGTGCCAGCAACCAGGGAACCACAGATACGCAGTATTTT.

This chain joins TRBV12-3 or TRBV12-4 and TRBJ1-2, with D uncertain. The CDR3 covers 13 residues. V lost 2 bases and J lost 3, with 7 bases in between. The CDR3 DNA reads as TGTGCCAGCAGTTTAACTGGGGACTATGGCTACACCTTC. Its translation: CASSLTGDYGYTF.

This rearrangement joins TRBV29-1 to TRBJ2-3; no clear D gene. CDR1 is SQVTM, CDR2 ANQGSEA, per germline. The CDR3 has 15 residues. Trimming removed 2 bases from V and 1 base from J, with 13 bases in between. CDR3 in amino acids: CSVESGSLRTDTQYF. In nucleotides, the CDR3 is TGCAGCGTTGAATCAGGTTCCCTACGCACAGATACGCAGTATTTT.

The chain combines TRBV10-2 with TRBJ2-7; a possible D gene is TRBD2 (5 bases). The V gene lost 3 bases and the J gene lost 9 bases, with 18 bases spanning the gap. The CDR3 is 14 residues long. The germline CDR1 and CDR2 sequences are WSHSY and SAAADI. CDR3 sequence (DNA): TGCGCCAGCAGTGATTTCGAGAGGGTAGCTTGGCAGTACTTC. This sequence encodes CASSDFERVAWQYF.

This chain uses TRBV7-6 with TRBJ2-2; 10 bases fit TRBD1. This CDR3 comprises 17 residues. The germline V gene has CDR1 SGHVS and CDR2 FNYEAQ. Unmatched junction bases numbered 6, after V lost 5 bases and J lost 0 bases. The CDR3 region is CASSTRGQGANTGELFF. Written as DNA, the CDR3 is TGTGCCAGCAGCACAAGAGGACAGGGGGCGAACACCGGGGAGCTGTTTTTT.